What follows are 23 T cell receptor beta chains derived from one specimen sequenced in a study of T cell responses to AZD1222 COVID-19 vaccine. Data came from immunoSEQ multiplex PCR; TCRdb stores just in-frame clones and leaves some out. The profile shows roughly 110,000 clones, 70% to 90% of them singletons. Sequencing was performed on peripheral blood, taken 28 days after the second AZD1222 dose. The receptors were gathered from an adult who received the AZD1222 COVID-19 vaccine.

The chain carries TRBV28 and TRBJ2-3, with D unresolved. Looked up from germline, CDR1 is MDHEN and CDR2 is SYDVKM. Between the trimmed V and J ends, which lost 2 bases and 3 bases, there was a span of 6 bases. The CDR3 sequence is 13 residues long. The CDR3 coding sequence is TGTGCCAGCAGTTTAAGGCAGACAGATACGCAGTATTTT. Protein: CASSLRQTDTQYF.

The chain couples TRBV9 to TRBJ2-2; D is perhaps TRBD2 (5 bases). Germline V gene sequence: CDR1 SGDLS, CDR2 YYNGEE. Trimming left V 0 bases short and J 5 bases short, with 14 bases between. The CDR3 loop spans 16 amino acids. The chain's CDR3 is CASSVAGSGRTGELFF. In DNA form, the CDR3 reads TGTGCCAGCAGCGTAGCTGGCTCGGGGAGAACCGGGGAGCTGTTTTTT. The whole variable domain, filled in from reference TRBV9 and TRBJ2-2, reads DSGVTQTPKHLITATGQRVTLRCSPRSGDLSVYWYQQSLDQGLQFLIQYYNGEERAKGNILERFSAQQFPDLHSELNLSSLELGDSALYFCASSVAGSGRTGELFFGEGSRLTVL.

The chain employs TRBV6-5 and TRBJ1-4; 7 bases are a match to TRBD1. Trimming removed 8 bases from V and 4 bases from J; junction bases left unmatched: 7. CDR1 is MNHEY, CDR2 SVGAGI, per germline. The CDR3 is 14 amino acids. This CDR3 is CASQGGGGNEKLFF. The CDR3 nucleotides are TGTGCCAGCCAGGGGGGGGGAGGTAATGAAAAACTGTTTTTT.

The chain joins TRBV7-6 to TRBJ1-5; D is unresolved. V gave up 1 base and J gave up 4 bases, with 8 bases separating them. The length of the CDR3 is 14 residues. Germline V lookup: CDR1 SGHVS, CDR2 FNYEAQ. The CDR3 protein is CASSLGRRNQPQHF. CDR3 DNA sequence: TGTGCCAGCAGCTTAGGACGGCGGAATCAGCCCCAGCATTTT.

This clone was seen just once. The chain joins TRBV5-1 to TRBJ1-1; 9 positions agree with TRBD1. With 3 bases clipped from V and 5 bases from J, the junction kept 8 bases outside the gene matches. This CDR3 is built from 15 residues. Germline V gives CDR1 SGHRS, CDR2 YFSETQ. The CDR3 loop reads CASSYRTGAPTEAFF. CDR3 nucleotides: TGCGCCAGCAGCTATCGGACAGGGGCGCCTACTGAAGCTTTCTTT. The full variable domain, its missing parts supplied by reference TRBV5-1 and TRBJ1-1, is KAGVTQTPRYLIKTRGQQVTLSCSPISGHRSVSWYQQTPGQGLQFLFEYFSETQRNKGNFPGRFSGRQFSNSRSEMNVSTLELGDSALYLCASSYRTGAPTEAFFGQGTRLTVV.

This chain joins TRBV6-1 and TRBJ2-3; no firm D call. V was clipped by 2 bases and J by 0 bases, with 12 bases between them. CDR3 length: 16 residues. The germline gives CDR1 MNHNS, CDR2 SASEGT. In nucleotides, the CDR3 is TGTGCCAGCAGTGAATTTGGTTTTGCTAGCACAGATACGCAGTATTTT. Its protein is CASSEFGFASTDTQYF.

The chain employs TRBV5-1 and TRBJ1-2, with TRBD1 identical over 7 bases. CDR1 is SGHRS and CDR2 is YFSETQ in the germline V gene. V shed 0 bases and J 8 bases; nucleotides not matched to a gene: 4. This CDR3 spans 13 amino acids. The CDR3 region has the DNA TGCGCCAGCAGCTTGGAAAGGGGGCGAGGCTACACCTTC. Translated: CASSLERGRGYTF.

This clone appeared a few times. V usage is TRBV3-1 (or the pseudogene TRBV3-2) and J usage is TRBJ2-7; D uncertain. CDR3 length: 15 amino acids. Trimming cost V 4 bases and J 6 bases, with 19 bases left between them. Germline V gene sequence: CDR1 LGHDT, CDR2 YNNKEL (reference sequence). The CDR3 bases are TGTGCCAGCAGCCTGGTGGCGGTGGGTTTCGGCGAGCAGTACTTC. This encodes CASSLVAVGFGEQYF.

The chain couples TRBV30 to TRBJ1-5; D is unclear. This CDR3 is 14 amino acids long. Trimming removed 0 bases from V and 2 bases from J, with 8 bases in between. From germline, CDR1 is GTSNPN and CDR2 SVGIG (reference sequence). CDR3 in amino acids: CAWSVLEGNQPQHF. The DNA for the CDR3 is TGTGCCTGGAGTGTACTGGAGGGCAATCAGCCCCAGCATTTT.

This chain uses TRBV10-3 with TRBJ2-3; unclear D gene. This CDR3 comprises 15 residues. V lost 1 base, J lost 5 bases, and 13 bases lay in between. Per germline, CDR1 ENHRY and CDR2 SYGVKD. CDR3 coding DNA: TGTGCCATCAGTGAGTATAGTTCTGGTGTAGATACGCAGTATTTT. Translating gives CAISEYSSGVDTQYF.

The chain has TRBV7-6 and TRBJ2-5; unclear D gene. Germline V gives CDR1 SGHVS, CDR2 FNYEAQ. V lost 5 bases and J 7 bases, leaving 14 bases between the germline ends. The CDR3 runs 13 residues. The CDR3 sequence: CASSNLGVGTQYF. The CDR3 DNA reads TGTGCCAGCAGCAACCTTGGGGTTGGGACCCAGTACTTC.

This clone showed up just once. The chain is built from TRBV28 and TRBJ2-3, with 8 bases fitting TRBD1. This CDR3 has 15 residues. Germline CDR1 reads MDHEN; CDR2 reads SYDVKM. V lost 2 bases, J lost 6 bases, and 7 bases stayed unmatched. The CDR3 protein is CASSLQQGASDTQYF. The CDR3 DNA sequence: TGTGCCAGCAGTTTACAGCAGGGGGCATCCGATACGCAGTATTTT.

The chain is built from TRBV4-2 and TRBJ1-4, with D maybe TRBD1 (6 bases). Trimming stripped 4 bases from V and 1 base from J, with 13 bases between. This CDR3 is built from 16 residues. Looked up from germline, CDR1 is LGHNA and CDR2 is YNFKEQ. Written as DNA, the CDR3 is TGTGCCAGCAGCCTCCTACAGGGAGGAACTAATGAAAAACTGTTTTTT. It translates to CASSLLQGGTNEKLFF.

The V and J genes are TRBV7-8 and TRBJ2-1; 8 bases agree with TRBD2. Per germline, CDR1 SGHVS and CDR2 FQNEAQ. V trimming: 1 base; J trimming: 16 bases; junction bases outside the gene matches: 9. This CDR3 is 13 amino acids long. The CDR3 is CASSLGGGGPPFF. The CDR3, as DNA: TGTGCCAGCAGCTTAGGGGGCGGGGGGCCCCCCTTCTTC.

The chain carries TRBV20-1 and TRBJ1-1; D gene unclear. The CDR3 length is 11 residues. Looked up from germline, CDR1 is DFQATT and CDR2 is SNEGSKA (reference sequence). V was trimmed by 3 bases and J by 0 bases, leaving 2 bases between them. In DNA, the CDR3 is TGCAGTGCTAGTTTGAACACTGAAGCTTTCTTT. Protein product: CSASLNTEAFF.

The V and J genes are TRBV5-5 and TRBJ2-7; 9 bases line up with TRBD1. Germline CDR1 reads SGHKS; CDR2 reads YYEKEE (reference sequence). The ends lost 4 bases at V and 3 bases at J; junction bases unmatched: 11. The CDR3 length is 16 residues. The CDR3 sequence: CASSPGPGQGRYEQYF. The DNA for the CDR3 is TGTGCCAGCAGCCCTGGACCGGGACAGGGTCGCTACGAGCAGTACTTC.

The chain recombines TRBV4-2 with TRBJ1-2; D is ambiguous. V lost 1 base to trimming and J lost 2 bases, with 8 bases between them. CDR3 length: 14 residues. Germline V gene data show CDR1 as LGHNA and CDR2 as YNFKEQ. The CDR3 sequence: CASSQVAENYGYTF. As DNA, the CDR3 is TGTGCCAGCAGCCAAGTCGCAGAGAACTATGGCTACACCTTC.

The CDR3 region has the DNA TGCGCCAGCAGCTCCGGGACAGGGGCACAGCCCCAGCATTTT. Its protein is CASSSGTGAQPQHF. The chain is built from TRBV5-1 and TRBJ1-5; 10 positions agree with TRBD1. Germline V lookup: CDR1 SGHRS, CDR2 YFSETQ. The CDR3 extends over 14 amino acids. V gave up 3 bases and J gave up 7 bases; unmatched junction bases: 4. The complete variable domain, with remaining parts taken from reference TRBV5-1 and TRBJ1-5, reads KAGVTQTPRYLIKTRGQQVTLSCSPISGHRSVSWYQQTPGQGLQFLFEYFSETQRNKGNFPGRFSGRQFSNSRSEMNVSTLELGDSALYLCASSSGTGAQPQHFGDGTRLSIL.

This chain connects TRBV7-2 to TRBJ2-1; D possibly corresponds to TRBD2 (6 bases). Per the germline V gene, CDR1 is SGHTA and CDR2 is FQGNSA. The CDR3 is 14 amino acids. V was trimmed by 0 bases and J by 15 bases, leaving 18 bases between them. CDR3 protein: CASSLASPGVGWFF. The CDR3 nucleotides read TGTGCCAGCAGCTTAGCGTCGCCGGGGGTAGGATGGTTCTTC.

This chain links TRBV7-2 with TRBJ2-1; tentative D call: TRBD1 (5 bases). CDR1 is SGHTA and CDR2 is FQGNSA in the germline V gene. The germline V and J ends were trimmed by 2 bases and 7 bases, with 15 bases remaining between them. The CDR3 consists of 15 residues. CDR3: CASSLTGTRYNEQFF. The CDR3 DNA reads TGTGCCAGCAGCTTAACAGGAACCAGGTATAATGAGCAGTTCTTC.

This sequence joins TRBV28 and TRBJ2-5; 11 bases map to TRBD1. The CDR3 runs to 14 residues. CDR1 and CDR2 from the germline V gene are MDHEN and SYDVKM. V dropped 6 bases and J dropped 3; count of bases not matched to a gene: 3. CDR3 DNA sequence: TGTGCCAGCAGCTCGGGACAGGGGGAAGAGACCCAGTACTTC. The encoded protein is CASSSGQGEETQYF.

The genes are TRBV11-2 and TRBJ1-4; a weak D match, TRBD1 (5 bases). The CDR3 spans 14 residues. Germline lookup yields CDR1 SGHAT and CDR2 FQNNGV. The ends were cut back, 1 base at V and 8 bases at J, with 11 bases in the middle. The CDR3 sequence is CASSLVGGGEKLFF. As DNA, the CDR3 is TGTGCCAGCAGCTTAGTAGGCGGGGGAGAAAAACTGTTTTTT.

V and J are TRBV19 and TRBJ2-1, with a possible D match to TRBD1 (5 bases). Germline V CDR1 and CDR2: LNHDA, SQIVND (reference sequence). Trimming stripped 5 bases from V and 8 bases from J, with 19 bases between. The CDR3 consists of 15 residues. CDR3 DNA: TGTGCCAGTAGTGAGCGACAGAAGTTAAGGGATGAGCAGTTCTTC. This codes for CASSERQKLRDEQFF. Combining the CDR3 with reference TRBV19 and TRBJ2-1 gives the whole variable domain DGGITQSPKYLFRKEGQNVTLSCEQNLNHDAMYWYRQDPGQGLRLIYYSQIVNDFQKGDIAEGYSVSREKKESFPLTVTSAQKNPTAFYLCASSERQKLRDEQFFGPGTRLTVL.